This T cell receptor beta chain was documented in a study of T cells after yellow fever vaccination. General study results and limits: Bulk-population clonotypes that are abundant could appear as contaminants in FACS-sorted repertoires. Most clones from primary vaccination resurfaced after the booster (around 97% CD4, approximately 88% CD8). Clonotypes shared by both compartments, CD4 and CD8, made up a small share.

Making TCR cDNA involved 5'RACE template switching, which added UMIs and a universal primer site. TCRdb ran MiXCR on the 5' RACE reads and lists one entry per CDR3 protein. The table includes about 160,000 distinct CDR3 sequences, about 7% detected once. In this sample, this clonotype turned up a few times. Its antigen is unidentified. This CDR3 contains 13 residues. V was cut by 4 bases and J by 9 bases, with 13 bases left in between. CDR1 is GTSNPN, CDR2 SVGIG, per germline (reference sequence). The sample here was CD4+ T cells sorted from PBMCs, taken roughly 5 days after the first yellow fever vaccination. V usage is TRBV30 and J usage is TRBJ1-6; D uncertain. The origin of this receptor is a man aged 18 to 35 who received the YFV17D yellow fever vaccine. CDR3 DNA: TGTGCCTGGAAGCATAAGGGTTTTTCACCCCTCCACTTT. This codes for CAWKHKGFSPLHF.